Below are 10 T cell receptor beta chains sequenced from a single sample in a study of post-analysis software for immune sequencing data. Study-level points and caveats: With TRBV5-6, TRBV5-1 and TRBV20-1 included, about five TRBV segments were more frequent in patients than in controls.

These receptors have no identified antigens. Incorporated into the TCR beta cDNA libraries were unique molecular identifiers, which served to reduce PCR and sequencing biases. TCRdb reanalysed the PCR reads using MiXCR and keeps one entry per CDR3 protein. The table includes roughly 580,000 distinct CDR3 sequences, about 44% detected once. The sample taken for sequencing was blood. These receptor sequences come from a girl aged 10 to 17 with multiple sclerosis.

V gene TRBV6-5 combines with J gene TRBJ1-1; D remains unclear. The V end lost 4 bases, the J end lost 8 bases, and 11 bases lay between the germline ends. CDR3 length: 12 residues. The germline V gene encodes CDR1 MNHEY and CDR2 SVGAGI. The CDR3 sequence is CASSSRGGEAFF. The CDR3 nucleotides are TGTGCCAGCAGTTCGAGAGGTGGGGAAGCTTTCTTT.

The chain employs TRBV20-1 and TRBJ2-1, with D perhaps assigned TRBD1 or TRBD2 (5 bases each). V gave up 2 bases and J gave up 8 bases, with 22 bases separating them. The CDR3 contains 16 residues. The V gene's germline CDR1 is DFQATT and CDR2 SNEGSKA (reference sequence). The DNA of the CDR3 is TGCAGTGCTAGAATCCCCTCAGGGACCCCTAAAGATGAGCAGTTCTTC. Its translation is CSARIPSGTPKDEQFF.

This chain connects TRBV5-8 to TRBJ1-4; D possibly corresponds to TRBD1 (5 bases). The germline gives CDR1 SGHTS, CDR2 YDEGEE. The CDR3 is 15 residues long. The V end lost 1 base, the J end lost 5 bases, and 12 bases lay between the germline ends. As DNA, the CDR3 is TGTGCCAGCAGCTTGATCGGGACGGGGAATGAAAAACTGTTTTTT. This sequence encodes CASSLIGTGNEKLFF.

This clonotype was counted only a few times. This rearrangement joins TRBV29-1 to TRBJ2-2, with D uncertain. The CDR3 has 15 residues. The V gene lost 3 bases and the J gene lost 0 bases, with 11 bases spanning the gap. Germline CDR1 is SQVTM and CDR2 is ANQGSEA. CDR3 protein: CSVEGSGANTGELFF. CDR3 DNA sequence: TGCAGCGTTGAGGGTAGTGGGGCGAACACCGGGGAGCTGTTTTTT.

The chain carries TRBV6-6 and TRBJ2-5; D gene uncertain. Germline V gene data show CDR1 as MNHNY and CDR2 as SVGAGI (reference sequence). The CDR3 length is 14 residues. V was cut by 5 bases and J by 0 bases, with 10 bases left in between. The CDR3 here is CASSRGSNQETQYF. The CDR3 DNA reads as TGTGCCAGCAGTCGAGGCTCAAACCAAGAGACCCAGTACTTC.

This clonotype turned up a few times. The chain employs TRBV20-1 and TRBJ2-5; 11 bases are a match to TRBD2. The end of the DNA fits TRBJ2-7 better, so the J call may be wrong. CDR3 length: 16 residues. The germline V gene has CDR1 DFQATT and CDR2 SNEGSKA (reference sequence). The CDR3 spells CSARPGLAVLSYEQYF. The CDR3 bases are TGCAGTGCCAGACCGGGACTAGCGGTTCTCTCCTACGAGCAGTACTTC.

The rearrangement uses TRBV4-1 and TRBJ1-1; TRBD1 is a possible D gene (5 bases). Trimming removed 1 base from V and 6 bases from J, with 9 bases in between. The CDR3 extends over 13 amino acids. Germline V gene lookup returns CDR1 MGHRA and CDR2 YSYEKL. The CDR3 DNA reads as TGCGCCAGCAGCCAAGTGGGAGGGGCTGAAGCTTTCTTT. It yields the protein CASSQVGGAEAFF.

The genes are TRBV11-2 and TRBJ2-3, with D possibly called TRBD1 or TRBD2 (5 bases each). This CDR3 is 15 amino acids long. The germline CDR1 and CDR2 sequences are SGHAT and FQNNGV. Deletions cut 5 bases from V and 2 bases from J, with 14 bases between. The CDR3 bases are TGTGCCAGCAGCCCTCCTCGAGGGGCCACAGATACGCAGTATTTT. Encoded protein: CASSPPRGATDTQYF.

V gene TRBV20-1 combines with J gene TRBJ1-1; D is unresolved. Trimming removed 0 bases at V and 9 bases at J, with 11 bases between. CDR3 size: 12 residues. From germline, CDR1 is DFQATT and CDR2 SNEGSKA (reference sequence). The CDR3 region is CSARDFIGKAFF. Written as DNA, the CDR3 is TGCAGTGCTAGAGATTTCATCGGGAAAGCTTTCTTT.

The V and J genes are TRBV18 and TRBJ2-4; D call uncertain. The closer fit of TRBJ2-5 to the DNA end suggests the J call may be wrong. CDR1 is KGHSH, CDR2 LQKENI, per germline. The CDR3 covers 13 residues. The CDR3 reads CASSPPLTETQYF. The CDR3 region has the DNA TGTGCCAGCTCACCACCGCTTACCGAGACCCAGTACTTC.